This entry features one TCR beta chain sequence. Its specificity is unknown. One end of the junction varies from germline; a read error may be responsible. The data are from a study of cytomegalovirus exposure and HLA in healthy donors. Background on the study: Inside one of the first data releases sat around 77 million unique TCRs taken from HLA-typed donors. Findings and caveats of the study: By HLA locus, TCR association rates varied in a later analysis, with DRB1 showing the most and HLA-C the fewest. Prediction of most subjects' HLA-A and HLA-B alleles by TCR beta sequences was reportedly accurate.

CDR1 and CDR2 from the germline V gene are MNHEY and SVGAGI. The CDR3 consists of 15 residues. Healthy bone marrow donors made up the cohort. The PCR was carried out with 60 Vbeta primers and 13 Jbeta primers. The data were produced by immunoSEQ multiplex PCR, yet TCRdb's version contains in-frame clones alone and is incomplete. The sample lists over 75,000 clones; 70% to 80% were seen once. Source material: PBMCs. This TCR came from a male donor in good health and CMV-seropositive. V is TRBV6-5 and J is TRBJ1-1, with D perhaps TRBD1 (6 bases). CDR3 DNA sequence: TGTGCCAGCAGTTCAACCCAAACAGGGAACCCTGAAGCTTTCTTT. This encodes CASSSTQTGNPEAFF.